The 29 T cell receptor beta chains listed next were all sequenced from one sample in a study of T cell responses to AZD1222 COVID-19 vaccine. Some clones are missing from TCRdb's copy, which holds only in-frame ones; the method was immunoSEQ multiplex PCR. The data show more than 95,000 clones, with 85% to 90% seen just once and about 3.3% held by the top ten. Specimen: peripheral blood, collected 28 days after the second AZD1222 dose. These TCRs come from an adult who received the AZD1222 COVID-19 vaccine.

The chain links TRBV28 to TRBJ1-2; 8 nucleotides align to TRBD1. The length of the CDR3 is 16 residues. Per germline, CDR1 MDHEN and CDR2 SYDVKM. The ends lost 3 bases at V and 5 bases at J; junction bases unmatched: 11. CDR3 bases: TGTGCCAGCAGTTTCCTAGGACAGGGAGAGAGATATGGCTACACCTTC. This encodes CASSFLGQGERYGYTF.

The genes are TRBV7-2 and TRBJ1-4, with a weak D call TRBD1 (6 bases). Deletions cut 0 bases from V and 5 bases from J, with 10 bases between. Germline CDR1 is SGHTA and CDR2 is FQGNSA. This CDR3 region has 15 residues. The CDR3 reads CASSLALTGNEKLFF. In nucleotides, the CDR3 is TGTGCCAGCAGCTTAGCGCTAACAGGGAATGAAAAACTGTTTTTT.

Only a few counts were recorded for this clone. The gene calls are TRBV30 and TRBJ1-2, with a weak D call TRBD1 (5 bases). The germline V and J ends were trimmed by 5 bases and 3 bases, with 7 bases remaining between them. In germline, CDR1 is GTSNPN, CDR2 SVGIG (reference sequence). The CDR3 has 11 amino acids. The CDR3 coding sequence is TGTGCCTGGGGGACGGACTATGGCTACACCTTC. Translating it yields CAWGTDYGYTF.

The rearrangement uses TRBV7-6 and TRBJ2-1; perhaps TRBD2 as D (5 bases). Germline lookup yields CDR1 SGHVS and CDR2 FNYEAQ. This CDR3 spans 15 amino acids. Trimming took off 2 bases at V and 0 bases at J, with 8 bases between the two ends. In nucleotides, the CDR3 is TGTGCCAGCAGCTTAATGGCGGGCTCCTACAATGAGCAGTTCTTC. Its translation: CASSLMAGSYNEQFF.

The CDR3 DNA sequence: TGTGCCAGCAGTGACGGGACTAATGAAAAACTGTTTTTT. Residues: CASSDGTNEKLFF. This chain joins TRBV6-4 and TRBJ1-4; D is unresolved. This CDR3 is 13 amino acids long. The V end was cut by 2 bases, the J end by 2 bases, with 3 bases between. The V gene's germline CDR1 is MRHNA and CDR2 SNTAGT.

V usage is TRBV6-5 and J usage is TRBJ1-1, with D perhaps TRBD1 (5 bases). The CDR3 has 15 amino acids. V lost 6 bases to trimming and J lost 2 bases, with 16 bases between them. The V gene's germline CDR1 is MNHEY and CDR2 SVGAGI. DNA of the CDR3: TGTGCCAGCAGGCCCCCCCGGGACGGTAACACTGAAGCTTTCTTT. This encodes CASRPPRDGNTEAFF.

The chain is built from TRBV18 and TRBJ1-5; D possibly corresponds to TRBD1 (5 bases). Germline V lookup: CDR1 KGHSH, CDR2 LQKENI. This CDR3 region has 16 residues. V lost 0 bases to trimming and J lost 2 bases, with 11 bases between them. The CDR3 coding sequence is TGTGCCAGCTCACCACCGTTGGGGGAAGGCAATCAGCCCCAGCATTTT. Encoded protein: CASSPPLGEGNQPQHF.

The V gene is TRBV5-4, the J gene TRBJ2-7, with 8 bases identical to TRBD1. This CDR3 has 14 amino acids. Per the germline V gene, CDR1 is SGHNT and CDR2 is YYREEE (reference sequence). The J segment lost 3 bases and the V segment lost 4 bases, leaving 6 bases of the junction unmatched. The CDR3 spells CASSEGQVIYEQYF. The CDR3 DNA reads as TGTGCCAGCAGCGAGGGACAGGTTATCTACGAGCAGTACTTC.

The V gene is TRBV3-1 (or the pseudogene TRBV3-2), the J gene TRBJ2-7; D unresolved. Germline V gene data show CDR1 as LGHDT and CDR2 as YNNKEL (reference sequence). This CDR3 comprises 13 residues. Deletions cut 1 base from V and 6 bases from J, with 10 bases between. The CDR3 DNA reads TGTGCCAGCAGCCAAGGAAGTCATGGCGAGCAGTACTTC. Translated, it gives CASSQGSHGEQYF.

The V and J genes are TRBV6-6 and TRBJ1-1; D is ambiguous. V gave up 7 bases and J gave up 0 bases, with 18 bases separating them. The CDR3 spans 16 residues. Germline V gives CDR1 MNHNY, CDR2 SVGAGI (reference sequence). CDR3 sequence: CASTLKPAQLNTEAFF. For the CDR3, the DNA is TGTGCCAGCACCCTTAAACCGGCGCAGTTGAACACTGAAGCTTTCTTT.

The chain couples TRBV11-2 to TRBJ1-1, with D possibly TRBD1 on 5 matching bases. Per germline, CDR1 SGHAT and CDR2 FQNNGV. CDR3 length equals 16 residues. Deletions cut 5 bases from V and 8 bases from J, with 24 bases between. The CDR3 bases are TGTGCCAGCAGCGCAATACCCTCGGACGGGCGGGGCGAAGCTTTCTTT. Translating gives CASSAIPSDGRGEAFF.

The chain uses TRBV6-4 and TRBJ2-1; D remains unclear. CDR3 size: 14 residues. Trimming removed 6 bases from V and 5 bases from J, with 14 bases in between. The germline V gene encodes CDR1 MRHNA and CDR2 SNTAGT. The CDR3 here is CASSLKGENNEQFF. The DNA of the CDR3 is TGTGCCAGCAGCCTGAAGGGCGAAAACAATGAGCAGTTCTTC.

The sample holds a few counts of this clone. The chain combines TRBV3-1 (or the pseudogene TRBV3-2) with TRBJ2-6; tentative D call: TRBD2 (6 bases). With 0 bases removed from V and 4 bases from J, the gap between germline ends came to 10 bases. Per the germline V gene, CDR1 is LGHDT and CDR2 is YNNKEL (reference sequence). CDR3 length: 16 amino acids. CDR3 in DNA: TGTGCCAGCAGCCAAGAGCGGGGTTCCGGGGCCAACGTCCTGACTTTC. Translated, it gives CASSQERGSGANVLTF.

A single count supports this clone. The chain has TRBV4-3 and TRBJ2-2; perhaps TRBD1 as D (5 bases). Trimming stripped 6 bases from V and 0 bases from J, with 11 bases between. The germline V gene encodes CDR1 LGHNA and CDR2 YSLEER. This CDR3 region has 15 residues. DNA of the CDR3: TGCGCCAGCAGTTGGGAACAGGCGAACACCGGGGAGCTGTTTTTT. Its translation is CASSWEQANTGELFF.

The chain links TRBV28 to TRBJ1-5, with 8 bases that match TRBD1. J lost 6 bases, V lost 8 bases, and 3 bases had no gene match. The length of the CDR3 is 12 residues. CDR1 and CDR2 from the germline V gene are MDHEN and SYDVKM. The CDR3 protein is CASGQGGQPQHF. In DNA form, the CDR3 reads TGTGCCAGCGGACAGGGTGGTCAGCCCCAGCATTTT.

The V and J genes are TRBV7-6 and TRBJ2-1, with 7 bases aligning to TRBD2. In germline, CDR1 is SGHVS, CDR2 FNYEAQ. This CDR3 spans 16 amino acids. V lost 0 bases to trimming and J lost 3 bases; unmatched junction nucleotides: 5. The CDR3 region is CASSLAWGGDYNEQFF. In DNA form, the CDR3 reads TGTGCCAGCAGCTTAGCGTGGGGGGGGGACTACAATGAGCAGTTCTTC.

The rearrangement joins TRBV5-4 to TRBJ1-2; tentatively, D is TRBD1 (6 bases). The ends were cut back, 4 bases at V and 7 bases at J, with 11 bases in the middle. The CDR3 totals 12 residues. CDR1 and CDR2 from the germline V gene are SGHNT and YYREEE (reference sequence). CDR3 nucleotide sequence: TGTGCCAGCAGCGCGGGGGCAGGTGGCTACACCTTC. It codes for CASSAGAGGYTF.

V and J are TRBV2 and TRBJ1-2; D not resolved. Germline V gives CDR1 SNHLY, CDR2 FYNNEI. The germline V and J ends were trimmed by 4 bases and 8 bases, with 11 bases remaining between them. The CDR3 runs to 12 residues. CDR3 coding DNA: TGTGCCAGCAGTGTGGGCAGCCGGGGCTACACCTTC. Translated: CASSVGSRGYTF.

For the CDR3, the DNA is TGTGCCACCAGCAGACAGGGAACTGAAGCTTTCTTT. This codes for CATSRQGTEAFF. The chain joins TRBV15 to TRBJ1-1, with D possibly TRBD1 on 5 matching bases. Germline assignment: CDR1 LNHNV and CDR2 YYDKDF (reference sequence). This CDR3 region has 12 residues. Trimming pared 2 bases from V and 5 bases from J, leaving 6 bases between.

CDR3 bases: TGTGCCAGCAGCTTAAGTTGGGCCGGGTTCACTGAGCAGTTCTTC. This codes for CASSLSWAGFTEQFF. The V gene is TRBV7-6, the J gene TRBJ2-1; D ambiguous. The CDR3 covers 15 residues. CDR1 SGHVS and CDR2 FNYEAQ come from the germline V gene. V lost 2 bases and J lost 9, with 17 bases in between.

The V gene is TRBV7-9, the J gene TRBJ2-3, with D tentatively TRBD2 (5 bases). V was pared by 7 bases and J by 2 bases, with 16 bases between. The CDR3 has 15 residues. Looked up from germline, CDR1 is SEHNR and CDR2 is FQNEAQ (reference sequence). The CDR3 DNA follows: TGTGCCAGCATCCTAGCTGGAGCCCCCACAGATACGCAGTATTTT. The encoded protein is CASILAGAPTDTQYF.

This rearrangement joins TRBV12-5 to TRBJ1-2; TRBD1 is a possible D gene (6 bases). Per the germline V gene, CDR1 is LGHNT and CDR2 is FRNRAP. The CDR3 has 17 residues. V was clipped by 3 bases and J by 0 bases, with 17 bases between them. CDR3 coding DNA: TGTGCTAGTGGTTTCCCCGATGGCAGGGGAGCTAACTATGGCTACACCTTC. Translating gives CASGFPDGRGANYGYTF.

The chain employs TRBV27 and TRBJ2-3, with D unclear. The V gene's germline CDR1 is MNHEY and CDR2 SMNVEV (reference sequence). V lost 3 bases and J 0 bases, leaving 7 bases between the germline ends. This CDR3 contains 14 residues. CDR3 residues: CASSLAESTDTQYF. In DNA form, the CDR3 reads TGTGCCAGCAGTTTGGCGGAGAGCACAGATACGCAGTATTTT.

The V and J genes are TRBV13 and TRBJ2-3; 12 bases match TRBD2. The trim removed 1 base at V and 2 bases at J, leaving 7 bases unmatched. The CDR3 is made up of 18 amino acids. The V gene's germline CDR1 is PRHDT and CDR2 FYEKMQ (reference sequence). As DNA, the CDR3 is TGTGCCAGCAGCTTAGCTCTAGCGGGGGGGACCCACACAGATACGCAGTATTTT. Translation gives CASSLALAGGTHTDTQYF.

This clone was recorded only once. The gene calls are TRBV20-1 and TRBJ2-7, with a weak D call TRBD2 (6 bases). Trimming left V 6 bases short and J 4 bases short, with 19 bases between. Looked up from germline, CDR1 is DFQATT and CDR2 is SNEGSKA (reference sequence). The CDR3 is 14 amino acids. The DNA of the CDR3 is TGCAGTGCCAGTCCCGCGGGGAATTGGTACGAGCAGTACTTC. Protein sequence: CSASPAGNWYEQYF.

The gene calls are TRBV18 and TRBJ2-3; TRBD1 matches 7 bases. Per the germline V gene, CDR1 is KGHSH and CDR2 is LQKENI. V dropped 1 base and J dropped 0; count of bases not matched to a gene: 7. The CDR3 contains 17 residues. This CDR3 reads CASSPQAGTASTDTQYF. The DNA of the CDR3 is TGTGCCAGCTCACCACAGGCCGGGACAGCAAGCACAGATACGCAGTATTTT.

This clone was found once. The chain joins TRBV10-1 to TRBJ2-7; 8 positions agree with TRBD1. V was clipped by 1 base and J by 0 bases; unmatched bases: 5. CDR3 length: 16 residues. CDR1 is WNHNN and CDR2 is SYGVQD in the germline V gene (reference sequence). The CDR3 coding sequence is TGCGCCAGCAGTGAGTTCTCGGACAGGGACTCCTACGAGCAGTACTTC. Translation gives CASSEFSDRDSYEQYF.

The gene calls are TRBV19 and TRBJ2-7; 9 bases line up with TRBD1. V shed 8 bases and J 2 bases; nucleotides not matched to a gene: 10. CDR3 size: 15 residues. Germline V gene lookup returns CDR1 LNHDA and CDR2 SQIVND (reference sequence). The CDR3 DNA reads as TGTGCCAGTCATCCGACCGGGACAGGGCCCTACGAGCAGTACTTC. Translation gives CASHPTGTGPYEQYF.

The chain carries TRBV11-2 and TRBJ1-3, with D tentatively TRBD1 (5 bases). The V gene's germline CDR1 is SGHAT and CDR2 FQNNGV. Between the trimmed V and J ends, which lost 5 bases and 0 bases, there was a span of 8 bases. The CDR3 covers 14 residues. The CDR3 spells CASSPDTSGNTIYF. CDR3 sequence (DNA): TGTGCCAGCAGCCCGGACACCTCTGGAAACACCATATATTTT.